This T cell receptor (beta chain) was documented in a study of OX40 agonist ivuxolimab in advanced cancers. Study details: Intravenous ivuxolimab at 0.01 to 10 mg/kg was given to patients every 2 weeks. Patients assigned to dose escalation were diagnosed with hepatocellular carcinoma, melanoma, renal cell or head and neck cancer.

Study-level findings and limits: Circulating CD4+ and CD8+ T cells showed clonal expansion by week 6 at 0.1 to 3.0 mg/kg.

Sequencing used immunoSEQ multiplex PCR; TCRdb keeps in-frame clones, though not all of them. The table includes some 17,000 clones, approximately 83% detected once. Regarding this clone: No antigen is known for it.

At baseline, cycle 4 day 1, and cycle 7 day 1, blood was sampled. The CDR3 is 13 amino acids. Looked up from germline, CDR1 is SGHRS and CDR2 is YFSETQ. Trimming stripped 2 bases from V and 4 bases from J, with 10 bases between. This clonotype was sampled from an adult with an advanced solid tumor such as melanoma, head and neck, liver or kidney cancer. The V call is TRBV5-1, the J call TRBJ2-7; D is ambiguous. This material consisted of CD4+ or CD8+ T cells sorted from blood, taken in a trial of the OX40 agonist ivuxolimab. CDR3 DNA: TGCGCCAGCAGCTTCGACGATCGATACGAGCAGTACTTC. This encodes CASSFDDRYEQYF.